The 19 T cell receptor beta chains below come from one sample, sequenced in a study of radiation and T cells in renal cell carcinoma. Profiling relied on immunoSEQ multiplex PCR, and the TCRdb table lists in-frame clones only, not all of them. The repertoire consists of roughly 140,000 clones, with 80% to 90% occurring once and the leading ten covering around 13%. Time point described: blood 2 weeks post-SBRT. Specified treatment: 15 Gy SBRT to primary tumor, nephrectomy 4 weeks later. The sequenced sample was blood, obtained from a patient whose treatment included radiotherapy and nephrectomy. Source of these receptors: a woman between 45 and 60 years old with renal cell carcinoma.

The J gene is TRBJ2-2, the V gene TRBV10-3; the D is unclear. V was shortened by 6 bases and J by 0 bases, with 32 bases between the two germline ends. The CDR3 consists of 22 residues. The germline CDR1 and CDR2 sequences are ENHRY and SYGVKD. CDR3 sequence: CAISDGVQQIVNLGTNTGELFF. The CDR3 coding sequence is TGTGCCATCAGCGATGGGGTTCAACAAATCGTGAACCTAGGGACGAACACCGGGGAGCTGTTTTTT.

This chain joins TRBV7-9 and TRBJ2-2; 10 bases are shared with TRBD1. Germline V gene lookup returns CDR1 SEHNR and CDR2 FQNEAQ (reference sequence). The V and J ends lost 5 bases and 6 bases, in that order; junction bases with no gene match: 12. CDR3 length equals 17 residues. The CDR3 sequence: CASSRSLGQGLAGELFF. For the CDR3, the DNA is TGTGCCAGCAGCAGAAGTCTGGGACAGGGGTTAGCCGGGGAGCTGTTTTTT.

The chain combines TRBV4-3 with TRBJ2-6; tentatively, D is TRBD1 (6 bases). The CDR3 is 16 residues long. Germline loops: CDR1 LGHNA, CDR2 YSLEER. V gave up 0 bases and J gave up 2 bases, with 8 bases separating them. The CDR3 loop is CASSQDWGPGANVLTF. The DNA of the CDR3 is TGCGCCAGCAGCCAAGATTGGGGGCCTGGGGCCAACGTCCTGACTTTC.

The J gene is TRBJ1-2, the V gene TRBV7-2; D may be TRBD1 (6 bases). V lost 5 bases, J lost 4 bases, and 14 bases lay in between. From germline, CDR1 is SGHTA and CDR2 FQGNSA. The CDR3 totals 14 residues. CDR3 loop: CASSRPTGLYGYTF. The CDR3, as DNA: TGTGCCAGCAGCCGACCGACAGGTCTCTATGGCTACACCTTC.

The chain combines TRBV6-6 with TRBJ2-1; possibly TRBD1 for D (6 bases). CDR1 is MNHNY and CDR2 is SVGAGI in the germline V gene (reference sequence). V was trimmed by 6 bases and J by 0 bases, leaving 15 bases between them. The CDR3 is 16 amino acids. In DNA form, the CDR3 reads TGTGCCAGCAGGGGGGCAAGGGCAAGCTCCTACAATGAGCAGTTCTTC. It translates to CASRGARASSYNEQFF.

In nucleotides, the CDR3 is TGTGCCAGCAGCAACAGGGATACAGGGGGGGCCTACGAGCAGTACTTC. It yields the protein CASSNRDTGGAYEQYF. This rearrangement joins TRBV21-1 to TRBJ2-7; the table's D call of TRBD1 was not tested on the DNA. TRBV21-1 is annotated as a pseudogene. CDR3 length: 16 amino acids.

Here the CDR3 reads CASSLVGRPRAFF. CDR3 nucleotides: TGTGCCAGCAGCTTAGTCGGCAGACCAAGGGCTTTCTTT. This chain links TRBV11-2 with TRBJ1-1; D not certain. Trimming pared 1 base from V and 11 bases from J, leaving 14 bases between. Per the germline V gene, CDR1 is SGHAT and CDR2 is FQNNGV. This CDR3 is 13 amino acids long.

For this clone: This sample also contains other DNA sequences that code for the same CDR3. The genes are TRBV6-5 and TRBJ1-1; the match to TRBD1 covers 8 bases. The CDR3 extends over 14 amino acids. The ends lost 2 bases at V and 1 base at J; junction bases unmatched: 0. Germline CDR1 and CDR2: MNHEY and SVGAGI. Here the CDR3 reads CASSYGTGNTEAFF. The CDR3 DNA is TGTGCCAGCAGTTACGGGACAGGGAACACTGAAGCTTTCTTT.

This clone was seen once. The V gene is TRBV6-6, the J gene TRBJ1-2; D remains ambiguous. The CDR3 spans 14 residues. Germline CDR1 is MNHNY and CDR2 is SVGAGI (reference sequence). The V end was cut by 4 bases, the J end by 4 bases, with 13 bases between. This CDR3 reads CASSSPSIGYGYTF. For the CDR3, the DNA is TGTGCCAGCAGTTCCCCCAGTATCGGCTATGGCTACACCTTC.

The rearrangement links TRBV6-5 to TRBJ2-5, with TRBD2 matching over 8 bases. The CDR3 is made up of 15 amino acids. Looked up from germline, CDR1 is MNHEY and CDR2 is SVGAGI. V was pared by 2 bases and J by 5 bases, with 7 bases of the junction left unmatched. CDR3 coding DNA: TGTGCCAGCAGTTACGGGACTAGTCGTGGGGAGACCCAGTACTTC. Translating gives CASSYGTSRGETQYF.

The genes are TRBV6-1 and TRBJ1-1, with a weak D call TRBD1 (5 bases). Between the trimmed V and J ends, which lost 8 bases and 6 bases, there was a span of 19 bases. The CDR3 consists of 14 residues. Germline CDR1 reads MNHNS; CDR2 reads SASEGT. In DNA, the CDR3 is TGTGCCAGCCGATCGGAGGGGCCTTTTGCTGAAGCTTTCTTT. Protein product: CASRSEGPFAEAFF.

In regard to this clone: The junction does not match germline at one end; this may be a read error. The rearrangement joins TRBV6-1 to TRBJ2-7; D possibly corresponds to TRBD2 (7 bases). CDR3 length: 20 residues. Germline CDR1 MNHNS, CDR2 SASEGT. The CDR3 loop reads CASSEAGRLSWGGPIGSMNF. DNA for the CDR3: TGTGCCAGCAGTGAAGCGGGGCGCCTCTCCTGGGGGGGGCCGATTGGATCTATGAACTTC.

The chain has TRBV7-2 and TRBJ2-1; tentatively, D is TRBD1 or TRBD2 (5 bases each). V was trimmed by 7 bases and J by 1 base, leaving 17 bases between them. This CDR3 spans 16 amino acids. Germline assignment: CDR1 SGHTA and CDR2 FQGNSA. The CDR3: CASTLVSGGSYNEQFF. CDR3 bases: TGTGCCAGCACCTTGGTAAGTGGGGGTTCCTACAATGAGCAGTTCTTC.

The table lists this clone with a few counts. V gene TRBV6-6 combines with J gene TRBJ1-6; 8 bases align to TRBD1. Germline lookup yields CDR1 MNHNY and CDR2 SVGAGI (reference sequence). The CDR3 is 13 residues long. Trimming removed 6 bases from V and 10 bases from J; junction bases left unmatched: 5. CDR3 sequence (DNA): TGTGCCAGCAGGACAGGGGTCGAATCACCCCTCCACTTT. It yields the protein CASRTGVESPLHF.

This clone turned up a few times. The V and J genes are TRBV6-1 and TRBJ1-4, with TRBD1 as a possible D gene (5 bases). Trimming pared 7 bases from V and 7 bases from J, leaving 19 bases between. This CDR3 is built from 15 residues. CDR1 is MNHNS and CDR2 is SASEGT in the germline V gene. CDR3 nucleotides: TGTGCCAGCATTCTCGCAGGGAGTTTTGGTGAAAAACTGTTTTTT. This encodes CASILAGSFGEKLFF.

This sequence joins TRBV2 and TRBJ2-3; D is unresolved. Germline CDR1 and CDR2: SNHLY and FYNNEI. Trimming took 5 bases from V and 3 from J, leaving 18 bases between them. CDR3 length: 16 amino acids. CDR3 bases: TGTGCCAGCAGTCAGTACCCAGCAGGAAGGACAGATACGCAGTATTTT. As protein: CASSQYPAGRTDTQYF.

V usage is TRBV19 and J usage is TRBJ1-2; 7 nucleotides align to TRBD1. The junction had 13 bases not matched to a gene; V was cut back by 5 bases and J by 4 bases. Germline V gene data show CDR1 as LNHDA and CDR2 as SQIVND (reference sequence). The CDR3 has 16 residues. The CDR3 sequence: CASSPLGGGGSYGYTF. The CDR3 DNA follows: TGTGCCAGTAGTCCCTTAGGTGGAGGGGGCTCCTATGGCTACACCTTC.

CDR3 sequence (DNA): TGCGCCAGCAGCGTACCGGGACAGGAACAAGAGACCCAGTACTTC. This translates into CASSVPGQEQETQYF. The chain employs TRBV5-1 and TRBJ2-5; 8 bases are a match to TRBD1. Germline CDR1 is SGHRS and CDR2 is YFSETQ. The trim removed 4 bases at V and 2 bases at J, leaving 7 bases unmatched. The CDR3 is 15 amino acids.

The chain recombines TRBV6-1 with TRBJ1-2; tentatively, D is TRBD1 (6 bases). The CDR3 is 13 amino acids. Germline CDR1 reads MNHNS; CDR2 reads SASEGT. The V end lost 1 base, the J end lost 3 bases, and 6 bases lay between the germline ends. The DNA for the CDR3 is TGTGCCAGCAGTGAAGACAGGGACTATGGCTACACCTTC. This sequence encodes CASSEDRDYGYTF.